This T cell receptor (beta chain) was documented in a study of control samples from healthy donors and cancer patients. Per germline, CDR1 MNHNS and CDR2 SASEGT. The CDR3 totals 14 residues. The V end was cut by 4 bases, the J end by 0 bases, with 9 bases between. Sequencing was performed with immunoSEQ multiplex PCR; in TCRdb, only in-frame clones are kept and a portion is missing. Counted here are roughly 100,000 clones, 90% to 95% occurring once; the ten biggest clones make up over 2%. V gene TRBV6-1 combines with J gene TRBJ2-5, with D unresolved. This clonotype was obtained from a young woman in good health. The sample was blood. The CDR3 nucleotides are TGTGCCAGCAGTGGAGCTGGTCACCAAGAGACCCAGTACTTC. Translation gives CASSGAGHQETQYF.